This TCR beta chain was sequenced for a study of blood T cell repertoires in COVID-19. The wider study: Samples came from the United States, Italy and Spain, spanning acute and convalescent COVID-19. T cells, B-cell-depleted T cells, or PBMCs supplied cDNA or gDNA.

In the study's own analysis: The authors estimated nucleated cell counts from reference gene primer amplification. Measured with immunoSEQ multiplex PCR; TCRdb has only the in-frame clones, and not every one. Clone size and the V and J calls come from that table; the DNA yielded D and trimming. The table lists more than 300,000 clones, around 87% of them singletons, with more than 5% in the top ten. Enrolment of Seattle patients took place during active infection, and they were followed longitudinally. The CDR3 is made up of 15 amino acids. The V gene end was trimmed by 5 bases and the J gene end by 7 bases; junction bases not matched to a gene: 9. In germline, CDR1 is SNHLY, CDR2 FYNNEI.

The material sequenced was peripheral blood. V is TRBV2 and J is TRBJ2-1; 9 nucleotides align to TRBD1. The clonotype originates from a woman aged 45-65 years with COVID-19, enrolled during active disease. CDR3 sequence reads: CASSSQGAGGNEQFF. The CDR3 bases are TGTGCCAGCAGTTCACAGGGGGCCGGAGGAAATGAGCAGTTCTTC.